The 18 T cell receptor beta chains below were found in one sample sequenced in a study of blood T cell repertoires in COVID-19. TCRdb keeps only in-frame clones here, not all; method: immunoSEQ multiplex PCR. The table lists fewer than 200,000 clones, roughly 85% of them singletons. Sequencing was carried out using peripheral blood. The source of these receptors is a middle-aged man with acute or convalescent COVID-19.

The chain joins TRBV9 to TRBJ2-7; 8 bases fit TRBD1. Germline V gene lookup returns CDR1 SGDLS and CDR2 YYNGEE. The CDR3 is 15 residues long. V shed 1 base and J 5 bases; nucleotides not matched to a gene: 8. CDR3 bases: TGTGCCAGCAGCGTACAGGCAGGGGGCTCGGACGAGCAGTACTTC. Encoded protein: CASSVQAGGSDEQYF.

The chain recombines TRBV19 with TRBJ2-5; TRBD1 agrees at 8 bases. V gave up 5 bases and J gave up 1 base; unmatched junction bases: 3. Germline-derived CDR1 and CDR2 are LNHDA and SQIVND (reference sequence). The CDR3 has 14 residues. The CDR3 spells CASSATGGQETQYF. CDR3 in DNA: TGTGCCAGTAGTGCTACAGGGGGCCAAGAGACCCAGTACTTC.

The V gene is TRBV11-2, the J gene TRBJ2-1; 7 positions agree with TRBD2. Germline CDR1 and CDR2: SGHAT and FQNNGV. V lost 0 bases, J lost 7 bases, and 6 bases stayed unmatched. The CDR3 totals 15 residues. The CDR3 sequence: CASSLDPSGGNEQFF. CDR3 in DNA: TGTGCCAGCAGCTTAGACCCTAGCGGTGGGAATGAGCAGTTCTTC.

The rearrangement joins TRBV29-1 to TRBJ1-1; D remains ambiguous. This CDR3 comprises 13 residues. Trimming stripped 3 bases from V and 0 bases from J, with 8 bases between. The germline V gene has CDR1 SQVTM and CDR2 ANQGSEA. CDR3 in amino acids: CSVDQRMNTEAFF. In DNA, the CDR3 is TGCAGCGTTGATCAGCGTATGAACACTGAAGCTTTCTTT.

This clone was seen just once. Here the CDR3 DNA reads TGCGCCAGCAGCTTTGAATATCGCGGGACAGGGATAGGGAACACTGAAGCTTTCTTT. It codes for CASSFEYRGTGIGNTEAFF. The V call is TRBV5-1, the J call TRBJ1-1, with 9 bases that match TRBD1. The CDR3 runs to 19 residues. The ends lost 2 bases at V and 1 base at J; junction bases unmatched: 15. CDR1 is SGHRS and CDR2 is YFSETQ in the germline V gene.

The rearrangement joins TRBV30 to TRBJ1-4; tentatively, D is TRBD1 (6 bases). The germline V gene has CDR1 GTSNPN and CDR2 SVGIG (reference sequence). The CDR3 loop spans 16 amino acids. V shed 0 bases and J shed 2 bases, with 13 bases lying between them. The CDR3 loop is CAWSVGLRGTNEKLFF. In nucleotides, the CDR3 is TGTGCCTGGAGTGTGGGCCTCAGGGGCACTAATGAAAAACTGTTTTTT.

The rearrangement uses TRBV7-2 and TRBJ2-7; D remains unclear. Per germline, CDR1 SGHTA and CDR2 FQGNSA. This CDR3 is built from 14 residues. V lost 1 base, J lost 4 bases, and 11 bases lay in between. The CDR3 sequence is CASSLEVGGYEQYF. The CDR3 DNA sequence: TGTGCCAGCAGCTTAGAGGTTGGCGGTTACGAGCAGTACTTC.

This clone was seen once. Other DNA sequences within the sample encode an identical CDR3. The chain has TRBV11-2 and TRBJ1-1; TRBD1 aligns across 7 bases. The CDR3 extends over 15 amino acids. CDR1 SGHAT and CDR2 FQNNGV come from the germline V gene. The J segment lost 5 bases and the V segment lost 5 bases, leaving 11 bases of the junction unmatched. CDR3: CASSLRGGAGTEAFF. CDR3 in DNA: TGTGCCAGCAGCCTGCGAGGGGGCGCAGGTACTGAAGCTTTCTTT.

The chain recombines TRBV29-1 with TRBJ2-7; 9 bases are a match to TRBD1. V was clipped by 7 bases and J by 3 bases; unmatched bases: 4. The CDR3 length is 12 residues. From germline, CDR1 is SQVTM and CDR2 ANQGSEA. CDR3 residues: CSGWTGDYEQYF. In nucleotides, the CDR3 is TGCAGCGGCTGGACAGGGGACTACGAGCAGTACTTC.

CDR3 residues: CASRLGDSNQPQHF. In DNA, the CDR3 is TGCGCCAGCAGGCTGGGAGATAGCAATCAGCCCCAGCATTTT. The V and J genes are TRBV5-1 and TRBJ1-5; D remains unclear. Germline V CDR1 and CDR2: SGHRS, YFSETQ. The CDR3 sequence is 14 residues long. V gave up 5 bases and J gave up 0 bases, with 9 bases separating them. The entire variable domain, with the rest obtained from reference TRBV5-1 and TRBJ1-5, is as follows: KAGVTQTPRYLIKTRGQQVTLSCSPISGHRSVSWYQQTPGQGLQFLFEYFSETQRNKGNFPGRFSGRQFSNSRSEMNVSTLELGDSALYLCASRLGDSNQPQHFGDGTRLSIL.

The V call is TRBV7-3, the J call TRBJ1-1; weak D call: TRBD1 (6 bases). CDR3 size: 14 residues. V was trimmed by 4 bases and J by 1 base, leaving 10 bases between them. The V gene's germline CDR1 is SGHTA and CDR2 FQGTGA. CDR3 in amino acids: CASSSDSPNTEAFF. The CDR3 DNA follows: TGTGCCAGCAGCTCGGACAGCCCGAACACTGAAGCTTTCTTT.

The gene calls are TRBV7-9 and TRBJ1-2; D unclear. CDR3 length: 13 amino acids. Trimming stripped 7 bases from V and 4 bases from J, with 13 bases between. CDR1 SEHNR and CDR2 FQNEAQ come from the germline V gene (reference sequence). The CDR3, as DNA: TGTGCCAGCACCGCCTCACAGCTCTATGGCTACACCTTC. Residues: CASTASQLYGYTF.

V is TRBV7-2 and J is TRBJ1-2; TRBD1 matches at 10 bases. J lost 4 bases, V lost 4 bases, and 6 bases had no gene match. The germline V gene encodes CDR1 SGHTA and CDR2 FQGNSA. The CDR3 length is 15 residues. The CDR3 protein is CASSSRQGATYGYTF. The CDR3 DNA reads as TGTGCCAGCAGCTCCCGACAGGGGGCTACCTATGGCTACACCTTC.

The rearrangement joins TRBV5-8 to TRBJ2-7; D ambiguous. The CDR3 sequence is 14 residues long. Germline values: CDR1 SGHTS, CDR2 YDEGEE. V lost 4 bases and J 2 bases, leaving 13 bases between the germline ends. The CDR3 nucleotides read TGTGCCAGCAGCCGACCCCCAGGCCCCTACGAGCAGTACTTC. This sequence encodes CASSRPPGPYEQYF.

The CDR3 loop is CASSIPGNQPQHF. The DNA for the CDR3 is TGTGCCAGCAGTATTCCGGGCAATCAGCCCCAGCATTTT. The chain couples TRBV2 to TRBJ1-5; no clear D gene. Germline lookup yields CDR1 SNHLY and CDR2 FYNNEI. V was trimmed by 5 bases and J by 2 bases, leaving 7 bases between them. The CDR3 loop spans 13 amino acids.

This rearrangement joins TRBV2 to TRBJ1-2; 8 nucleotides line up with TRBD1. V trimming: 4 bases; J trimming: 6 bases; junction bases outside the gene matches: 10. Germline assignment: CDR1 SNHLY and CDR2 FYNNEI. This CDR3 has 15 amino acids. CDR3 DNA sequence: TGTGCCAGCAGTGTTCAAACGACAGGGGCCAATGGCTACACCTTC. Amino acids: CASSVQTTGANGYTF.

The chain carries TRBV19 and TRBJ1-2, with D possibly TRBD1 on 5 matching bases. Trimming took off 4 bases at V and 2 bases at J, with 11 bases between the two ends. This CDR3 is built from 14 residues. The germline gives CDR1 LNHDA, CDR2 SQIVND (reference sequence). CDR3 region: CASSTRAGNYGYTF. CDR3 DNA sequence: TGTGCCAGTAGTACCCGGGCAGGGAACTATGGCTACACCTTC.

This clone was seen only once. This chain connects TRBV9 to TRBJ1-2; 9 positions match TRBD1. The CDR3 is 17 amino acids. J gave up 0 bases and V 0 bases, and 6 bases lay outside the gene matches. The germline V gene encodes CDR1 SGDLS and CDR2 YYNGEE. CDR3 loop: CASSVGAWTGANYGYTF. As DNA, the CDR3 is TGTGCCAGCAGCGTAGGGGCCTGGACAGGGGCTAACTATGGCTACACCTTC. The full variable domain, its missing parts supplied by reference TRBV9 and TRBJ1-2, is DSGVTQTPKHLITATGQRVTLRCSPRSGDLSVYWYQQSLDQGLQFLIQYYNGEERAKGNILERFSAQQFPDLHSELNLSSLELGDSALYFCASSVGAWTGANYGYTFGSGTRLTVV.